Following are 5 T cell receptor beta chains from one sample sequenced in a study of glioma-infiltrating T cells after dendritic cell vaccination. Noted time point: after dendritic cell vaccination, including at tumor progression/relapse. Data came from immunoSEQ multiplex PCR; TCRdb stores just in-frame clones and leaves some out. The sample holds 20,000 to 30,000 clones, about 90% seen once. The sequencing used blood, collected after dendritic cell vaccination. These receptors were taken from a human donor with glioblastoma.

J is TRBJ2-5 and V is TRBV11-1; perhaps TRBD2 as D (5 bases). V lost 5 bases to trimming and J lost 5 bases, with 12 bases between them. The CDR3 covers 13 residues. Germline CDR1 and CDR2: SGHAT and FQDESV (reference sequence). The CDR3 nucleotides are TGTGCCAGCAGCCCGGGAAGGAGGGAGACCCAGTACTTC. Its translation is CASSPGRRETQYF.

The chain uses TRBV11-2 and TRBJ1-3; TRBD1 is a possible D gene (6 bases). The CDR3 extends over 15 amino acids. The ends were cut back, 5 bases at V and 4 bases at J, with 15 bases in the middle. CDR1 is SGHAT and CDR2 is FQNNGV in the germline V gene. DNA for the CDR3: TGTGCCAGCAGCACCGGACAGATAATGGGAAACACCATATATTTT. It translates to CASSTGQIMGNTIYF.

CDR3 bases: TGTGCCATCAGTGAAAACAGCCCTAGCACAGATACGCAGTATTTT. Its protein product is CAISENSPSTDTQYF. This chain connects TRBV10-3 to TRBJ2-3; no reliable D call. Germline-derived CDR1 and CDR2 are ENHRY and SYGVKD. The CDR3 contains 15 residues. V was clipped by 3 bases and J by 0 bases, with 10 bases between them.

This chain links TRBV5-1 with TRBJ2-4, with 11 bases fitting TRBD1. The trim removed 2 bases at V and 1 base at J, leaving 14 bases unmatched. The germline V gene has CDR1 SGHRS and CDR2 YFSETQ. The length of the CDR3 is 20 residues. The CDR3 loop is CASSLGQGAAVGAAKNIQYF. As DNA, the CDR3 is TGCGCCAGCAGCTTAGGACAGGGGGCCGCCGTAGGGGCGGCCAAAAACATTCAGTACTTC.

The V and J genes are TRBV7-2 and TRBJ1-5, with D uncertain. The germline gives CDR1 SGHTA, CDR2 FQGNSA. The V end was cut by 5 bases, the J end by 5 bases, with 13 bases between. This CDR3 region has 14 residues. The CDR3 nucleotides read TGTGCCAGCAGCCCGGGAGGGTTTTATCAGCCCCAGCATTTT. It yields the protein CASSPGGFYQPQHF.